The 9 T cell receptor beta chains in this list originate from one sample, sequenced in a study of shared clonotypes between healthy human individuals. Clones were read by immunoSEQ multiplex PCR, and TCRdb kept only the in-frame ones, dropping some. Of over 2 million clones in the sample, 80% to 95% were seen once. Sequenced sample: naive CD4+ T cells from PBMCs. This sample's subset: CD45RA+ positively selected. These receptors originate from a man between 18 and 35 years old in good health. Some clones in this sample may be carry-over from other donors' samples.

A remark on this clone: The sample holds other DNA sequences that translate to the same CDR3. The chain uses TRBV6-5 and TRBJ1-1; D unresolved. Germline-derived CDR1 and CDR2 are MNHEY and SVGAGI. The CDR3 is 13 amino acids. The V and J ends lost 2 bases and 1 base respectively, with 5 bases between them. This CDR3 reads CASSYRRNTEAFF. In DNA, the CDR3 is TGTGCCAGCAGTTACAGACGGAACACTGAAGCTTTCTTT.

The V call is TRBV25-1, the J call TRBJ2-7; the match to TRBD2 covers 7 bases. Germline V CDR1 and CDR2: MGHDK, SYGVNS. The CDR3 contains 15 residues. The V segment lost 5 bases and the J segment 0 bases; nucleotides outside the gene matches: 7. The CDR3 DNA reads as TGTGCCAGCAGTTCGTCTAGCGGAGCCTCCTACGAGCAGTACTTC. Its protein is CASSSSSGASYEQYF.

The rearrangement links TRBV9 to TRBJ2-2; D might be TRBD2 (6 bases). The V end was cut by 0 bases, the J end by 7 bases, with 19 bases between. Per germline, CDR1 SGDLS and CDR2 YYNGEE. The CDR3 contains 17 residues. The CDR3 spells CASSVGAKAGLIGELFF. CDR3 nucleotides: TGTGCCAGCAGCGTAGGGGCTAAAGCGGGTTTGATCGGGGAGCTGTTTTTT.

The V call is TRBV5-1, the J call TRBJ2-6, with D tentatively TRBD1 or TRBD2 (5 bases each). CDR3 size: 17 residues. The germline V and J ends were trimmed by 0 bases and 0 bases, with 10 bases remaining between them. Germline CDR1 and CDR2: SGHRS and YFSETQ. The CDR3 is CASSLGGGNSGANVLTF. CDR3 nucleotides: TGCGCCAGCAGCTTGGGTGGGGGTAACTCTGGGGCCAACGTCCTGACTTTC.

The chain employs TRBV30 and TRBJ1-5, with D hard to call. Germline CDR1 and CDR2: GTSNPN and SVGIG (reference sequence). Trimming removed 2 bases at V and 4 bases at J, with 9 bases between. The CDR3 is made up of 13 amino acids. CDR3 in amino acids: CAWSHDSNQPQHF. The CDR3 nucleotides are TGTGCCTGGAGTCATGATAGTAATCAGCCCCAGCATTTT.

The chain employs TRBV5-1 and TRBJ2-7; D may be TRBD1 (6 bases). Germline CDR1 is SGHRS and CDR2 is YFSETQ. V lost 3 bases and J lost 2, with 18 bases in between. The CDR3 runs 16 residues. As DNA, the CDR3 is TGCGCCAGCAGCTACCACGGGACACTAAAAACCTACGAGCAGTACTTC. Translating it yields CASSYHGTLKTYEQYF.

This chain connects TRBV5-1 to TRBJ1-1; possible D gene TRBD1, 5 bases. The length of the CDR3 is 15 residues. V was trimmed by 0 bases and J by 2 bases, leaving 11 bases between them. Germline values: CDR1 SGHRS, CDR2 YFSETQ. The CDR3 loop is CASSLDTGPNTEAFF. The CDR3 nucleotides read TGCGCCAGCAGCTTGGATACAGGCCCAAACACTGAAGCTTTCTTT.

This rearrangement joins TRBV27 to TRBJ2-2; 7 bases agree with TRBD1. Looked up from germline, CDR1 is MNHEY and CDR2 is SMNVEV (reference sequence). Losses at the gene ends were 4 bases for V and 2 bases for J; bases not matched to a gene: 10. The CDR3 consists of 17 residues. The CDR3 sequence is CASSSQLDRDNTGELFF. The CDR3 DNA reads TGTGCCAGCAGTTCCCAGCTTGACAGGGATAACACCGGGGAGCTGTTTTTT.

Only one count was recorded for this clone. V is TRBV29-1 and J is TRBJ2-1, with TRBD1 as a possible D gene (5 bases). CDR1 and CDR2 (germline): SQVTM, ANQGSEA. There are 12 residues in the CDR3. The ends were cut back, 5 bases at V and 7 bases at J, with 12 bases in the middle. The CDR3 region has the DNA TGCAGCGTTCAAGGCAGGGAAAATGAGCAGTTCTTC. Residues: CSVQGRENEQFF.